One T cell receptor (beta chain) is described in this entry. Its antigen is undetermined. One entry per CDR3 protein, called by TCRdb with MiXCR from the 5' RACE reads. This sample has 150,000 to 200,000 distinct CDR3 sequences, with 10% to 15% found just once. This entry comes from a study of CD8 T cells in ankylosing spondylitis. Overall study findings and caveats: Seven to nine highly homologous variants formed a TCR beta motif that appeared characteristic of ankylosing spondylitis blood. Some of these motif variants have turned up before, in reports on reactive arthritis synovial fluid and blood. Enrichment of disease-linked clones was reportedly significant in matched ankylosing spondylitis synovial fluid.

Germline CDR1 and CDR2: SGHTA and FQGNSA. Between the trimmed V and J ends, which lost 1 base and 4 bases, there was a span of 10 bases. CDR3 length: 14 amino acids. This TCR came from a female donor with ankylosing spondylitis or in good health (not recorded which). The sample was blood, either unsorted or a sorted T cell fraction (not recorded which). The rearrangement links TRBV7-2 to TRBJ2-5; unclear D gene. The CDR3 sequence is CASSLVSQRETQYF. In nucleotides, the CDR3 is TGTGCCAGCAGCTTAGTCTCACAACGAGAGACCCAGTACTTC.